Listed below are T cell receptor beta chains from one sample, sequenced in a study of human T cells and chemical hapten exposure. TCRdb reprocessed the RACE reads with MiXCR, giving one entry per CDR3 protein. The table includes 85,000 to 100,000 distinct CDR3 sequences, 9.5% to 15% detected once. This specimen consisted of whole blood, obtained in connection with sensitization to the hapten diphenylcyclopropenone (DPC). The receptor set was obtained from a woman between 40 and 55 years old with alopecia areata. Some clones in this sample may be carry-over from other donors' samples. CDR3s include the opening cysteine and the closing phenylalanine or tryptophan. The D gene is left open where the match is weak. Not every row has a clone size; where given, it reads once, few, many or a size class.

>many|.|TRBJ2-7|12|TRBV6-5
CASSFGREKQYF
TGTGCCAGCAGTTTTGGACGGGAAAAGCAGTACTTC
>many|.|TRBJ2-1|16|TRBV4-1
CASSQSLQTPGYEQFF
TGCGCCAGCAGCCAGAGCTTGCAAACCCCGGGGTATGAGCAGTTCTTC
>few|.|TRBJ2-3|14|TRBV20-1
CSALELIGTDTQYF
TGCAGTGCTCTAGAACTGATTGGCACAGATACGCAGTATTTT
>once|.|TRBJ2-1|12|TRBV7-9
CASSPGLLDIAF
TGTGCCAGCAGCCCCGGACTGCTTGATATAGCCTTC
>.|.|TRBJ2-5|16|TRBV6-1
CASSEARHPLGETQYF
TGTGCCAGCAGTGAAGCGCGGCACCCCCTGGGCGAGACCCAGTACTTC
>few|.|TRBJ2-1|17|TRBV6-2/TRBV6-3
CASNYIGGQSSYNEQFF
TGTGCCAGCAACTACATCGGGGGCCAAAGCTCCTACAATGAGCAGTTCTTC
>.|.|TRBJ2-3|11|TRBV24-1
CATRRGDTQYF
TGTGCCACCAGGCGAGGAGATACGCAGTATTTT
>.|TRBD2|TRBJ2-7|15|TRBV9
CASSVGSGGSYEQYF
TGTGCCAGCAGCGTAGGGTCGGGAGGGTCCTACGAGCAGTACTTC
>.|TRBD2|TRBJ2-1|15|TRBV12-3/TRBV12-4
CASSFNGRVGNEQFF
TGTGCCAGCAGTTTCAACGGGAGGGTGGGGAATGAGCAGTTCTTC
>.|.|TRBJ2-7|15|TRBV20-1
CSASPGGRTDNEQYF
TGCAGTGCTAGTCCTGGAGGTCGGACAGATAACGAGCAGTACTTC
>.|.|TRBJ1-6|13|TRBV7-9
CASSSGSNSPLHF
TGTGCCAGCAGCTCGGGGTCGAATTCACCCCTCCACTTT
>few|TRBD1|TRBJ1-5|13|TRBV30
CAWSGQDNQPQHF
TGTGCCTGGAGCGGACAGGACAATCAGCCCCAGCATTTT
>.|.|TRBJ2-5|14|TRBV7-2
CASSLRAGPETQYF
TGTGCCAGCAGCTTACGCGCGGGACCAGAGACCCAGTACTTC
>.|.|TRBJ1-1|20|TRBV21-1
CASSKTYLGTKGRPNTEAFF
TGTGCCAGCAGCAAAACCTACTTGGGGACAAAGGGGCGGCCGAACACTGAAGCTTTCTTT
>many|.|TRBJ2-5|11|TRBV29-1
CSVQGRETQYF
TGCAGCGTTCAGGGACGGGAGACCCAGTACTTC
>few|.|TRBJ2-3|13|TRBV20-1
CSARRGPPDTQYF
TGCAGTGCTAGACGAGGGCCCCCAGATACGCAGTATTTT
>few|TRBD2|TRBJ2-1|16|TRBV7-2
CASSWTSGFSYNEQFF
TGTGCCAGCAGCTGGACTAGCGGATTTTCCTACAATGAGCAGTTCTTC
>.|TRBD1|TRBJ2-7|14|TRBV27
CASSPHGTEYEQYF
TGTGCCAGCAGCCCTCACGGGACAGAGTACGAGCAGTACTTC
>.|TRBD2|TRBJ2-7|16|TRBV20-1
CSARIPRSGSSYEQYF
TGCAGTGCTAGAATCCCCCGTAGCGGGAGCTCCTACGAGCAGTACTTC
>many|TRBD1|TRBJ1-2|12|TRBV10-3
CAISDRGHGYTF
TGTGCCATCAGTGACAGGGGGCATGGCTACACCTTC
>few|.|TRBJ2-5|13|TRBV29-1
CSVPDSYQETQYF
TGCAGCGTTCCCGACTCATACCAAGAGACCCAGTACTTC
>many|TRBD2|TRBJ2-5|14|TRBV20-1
CSAQREGGQETQYF
TGCAGTGCCCAGCGGGAGGGCGGGCAAGAGACCCAGTACTTC
>many|.|TRBJ2-5|13|TRBV4-1
CASSQPAAETQYF
TGCGCCAGCAGCCAGCCGGCGGCGGAGACCCAGTACTTC
>.|TRBD2|TRBJ2-1|15|TRBV20-1
CSASARSGGLGEQFF
TGCAGTGCTAGCGCCCGGTCGGGAGGGTTAGGTGAGCAGTTCTTC
>.|.|TRBJ1-1|16|TRBV9
CASSEGNRPQNTEAFF
TGTGCCAGCAGCGAGGGGAACAGACCCCAGAACACTGAAGCTTTCTTT
>few|.|TRBJ1-3|15|TRBV20-1
CSAARGSDSGNTIYF
TGCAGTGCCGCCAGGGGTTCCGACTCTGGAAACACCATATATTTT
>few|TRBD2|TRBJ2-5|17|TRBV12-3/TRBV12-4
CASSYRTSGRGQETQYF
TGTGCCAGCAGTTACCGGACTAGCGGGAGAGGTCAAGAGACCCAGTACTTC
>many|.|TRBJ1-6|14|TRBV30
CACNGQNYNSPLHF
TGTGCCTGTAACGGGCAGAACTATAATTCACCCCTCCACTTT
>few|.|TRBJ2-1|14|TRBV18
CASSSKTSLSGLFF
TGTGCCAGCTCATCGAAGACTAGTCTCTCGGGTCTGTTCTTC
>many|.|TRBJ2-5|14|TRBV3-1
CASSPINLQETQYF
TGTGCCAGCAGCCCCATCAACCTCCAAGAGACCCAGTACTTC
>few|TRBD1|TRBJ2-1|16|TRBV14
CASSQNRGTAYNEQFF
TGTGCCAGCAGCCAAAATAGGGGGACAGCCTACAATGAGCAGTTCTTC
>.|.|TRBJ1-2|12|TRBV4-1
CASSKRNYGYTF
TGCGCCAGCAGCAAAAGGAACTATGGCTACACCTTC
>.|.|TRBJ2-3|11|TRBV10-3
CAISEEDTQYF
TGTGCCATCAGTGAAGAGGATACGCAGTATTTT
>.|.|TRBJ2-7|16|TRBV7-3
CASRPNAQQGTYEQYF
TGTGCCAGCAGGCCCAACGCGCAGCAGGGCACCTACGAGCAGTACTTC
>.|.|TRBJ1-2|15|TRBV6-2/TRBV6-3
CASSSETPANYGYTF
TGTGCCAGCAGTTCCGAGACACCCGCTAACTATGGCTACACCTTC
>few|.|TRBJ2-3|14|TRBV12-3/TRBV12-4
CASSRPRGTDTQYF
TGTGCCAGCAGTCGGCCTAGAGGCACAGATACGCAGTATTTT
>many|.|TRBJ1-4|11|TRBV29-1
CSVEVDEKLFF
TGCAGCGTTGAAGTAGACGAAAAACTGTTTTTT
>once|.|TRBJ1-4|14|TRBV27
CASSLRRANEKLFF
TGTGCCAGCAGTTTAAGGAGGGCTAATGAAAAACTGTTTTTT
>few|.|TRBJ2-4|14|TRBV11-2
CASSLNGLTNIQYF
TGTGCCAGCAGCTTAAACGGACTCACAAACATTCAGTACTTC
>few|.|TRBJ2-2|15|TRBV4-3
CASSLGHPDTGELFF
TGCGCCAGCAGCCTGGGACATCCAGACACCGGGGAGCTGTTTTTT
>.|TRBD2|TRBJ2-7|13|TRBV7-8
CASSLVSGGEQYF
TGTGCCAGCAGCTTAGTTAGCGGGGGCGAGCAGTACTTC
>.|.|TRBJ2-4|14|TRBV7-9
CASSLGETVDIQYF
TGTGCCAGCAGCTTAGGCGAAACGGTCGACATTCAGTACTTC